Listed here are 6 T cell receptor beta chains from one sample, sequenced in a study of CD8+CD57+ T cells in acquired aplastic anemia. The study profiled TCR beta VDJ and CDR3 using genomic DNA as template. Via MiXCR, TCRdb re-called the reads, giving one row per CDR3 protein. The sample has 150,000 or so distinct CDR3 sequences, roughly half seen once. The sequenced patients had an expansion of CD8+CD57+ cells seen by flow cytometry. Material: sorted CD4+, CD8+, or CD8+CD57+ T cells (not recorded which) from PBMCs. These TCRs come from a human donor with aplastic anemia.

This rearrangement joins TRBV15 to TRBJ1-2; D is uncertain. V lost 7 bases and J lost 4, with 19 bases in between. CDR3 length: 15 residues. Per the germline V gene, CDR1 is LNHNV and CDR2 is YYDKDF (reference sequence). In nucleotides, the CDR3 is TGTGCCACCACCCTCGGCAGCCAACAATTCTATGGCTACACCTTC. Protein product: CATTLGSQQFYGYTF.

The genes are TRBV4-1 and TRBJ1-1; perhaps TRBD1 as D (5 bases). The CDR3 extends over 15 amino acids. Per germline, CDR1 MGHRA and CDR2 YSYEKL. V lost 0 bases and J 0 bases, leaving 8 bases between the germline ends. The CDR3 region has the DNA TGCGCCAGCAGCCAAGAGGTGACAGTGAACACTGAAGCTTTCTTT. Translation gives CASSQEVTVNTEAFF.

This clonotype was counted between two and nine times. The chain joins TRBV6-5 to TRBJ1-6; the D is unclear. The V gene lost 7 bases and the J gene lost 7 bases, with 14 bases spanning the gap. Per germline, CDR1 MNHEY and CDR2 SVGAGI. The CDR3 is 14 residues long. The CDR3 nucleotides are TGTGCCAGCAATTCGGCAGTACCGAATTCACCCCTCCACTTT. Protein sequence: CASNSAVPNSPLHF.

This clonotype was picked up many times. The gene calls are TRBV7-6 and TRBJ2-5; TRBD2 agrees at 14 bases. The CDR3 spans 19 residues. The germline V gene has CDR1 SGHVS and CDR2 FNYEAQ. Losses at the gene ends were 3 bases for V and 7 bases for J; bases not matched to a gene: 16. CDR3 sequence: CASSLQRTSGGPGMRTQYF. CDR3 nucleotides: TGTGCCAGCAGCTTGCAACGGACTAGCGGGGGGCCCGGTATGAGGACCCAGTACTTC.

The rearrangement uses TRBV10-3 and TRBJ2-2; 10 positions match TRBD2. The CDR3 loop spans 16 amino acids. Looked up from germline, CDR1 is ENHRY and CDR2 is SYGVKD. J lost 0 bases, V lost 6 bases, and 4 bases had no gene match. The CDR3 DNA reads TGTGCCATCAGCGGACTAGCGGACCCGAACACCGGGGAGCTGTTTTTT. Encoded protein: CAISGLADPNTGELFF.

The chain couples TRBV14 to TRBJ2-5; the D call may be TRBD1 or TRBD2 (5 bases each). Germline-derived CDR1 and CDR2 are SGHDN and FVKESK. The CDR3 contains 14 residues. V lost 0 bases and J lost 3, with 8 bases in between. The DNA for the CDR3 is TGTGCCAGCAGCCAAGAACTGGGGGAAGAGACCCAGTACTTC. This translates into CASSQELGEETQYF. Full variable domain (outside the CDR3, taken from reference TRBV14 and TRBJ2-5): EAGVTQFPSHSVIEKGQTVTLRCDPISGHDNLYWYRRVMGKEIKFLLHFVKESKQDESGMPNNRFLAERTGGTYSTLKVQPAELEDSGVYFCASSQELGEETQYFGPGTRLLVL.